This T cell receptor beta chain was found in a study of blood T cell repertoires in COVID-19. TCRdb's table, derived via immunoSEQ multiplex PCR, lists solely in-frame clones and lacks some. The sample carries 450,000 to 600,000 clones, roughly nine tenths recorded once. With 5 bases removed from V and 7 bases from J, the gap between germline ends came to 11 bases. This CDR3 contains 13 residues. This clonotype originated in a woman between 18 and 29 years old who had recovered from COVID-19. The sequencing input was PBMCs or T cells enriched from blood (not recorded which). This chain joins TRBV12-3 or TRBV12-4 and TRBJ1-4, with D tentatively TRBD1 (6 bases). The CDR3: CASSLTGSEKLFF. CDR3 DNA: TGTGCCAGCAGTCTGACAGGAAGTGAAAAACTGTTTTTT.